The 28 T cell receptor beta chains given below trace back to one sample, sequenced in a study of CD8 T cells in ankylosing spondylitis. Using its own MiXCR run on the 5' RACE reads, TCRdb lists one record per CDR3 protein. Among about 230,000 distinct CDR3 sequences listed, approximately 8.4% were seen once. Input material: blood, either unsorted or a sorted T cell fraction (not recorded which). Receptor source: a female donor with ankylosing spondylitis or in good health (not recorded which).

This clonotype appeared many times. The CDR3 protein is CASSLPPGQVDSPLHF. The CDR3, as DNA: TGTGCCAGCAGCTTGCCCCCGGGACAAGTCGATTCACCCCTCCACTTT. The chain employs TRBV7-9 and TRBJ1-6; the D gene is possibly TRBD1 (6 bases). Between the trimmed V and J ends, which lost 3 bases and 8 bases, there was a span of 17 bases. Germline CDR1 SEHNR, CDR2 FQNEAQ (reference sequence). The CDR3 covers 16 residues.

This clonotype was recorded at least ten times. The chain combines TRBV29-1 with TRBJ2-7; TRBD2 matches 10 bases. The CDR3 length is 13 residues. Germline assignment: CDR1 SQVTM and CDR2 ANQGSEA. The CDR3 DNA follows: TGCACCTCGCTAGCGGGAGAGTTACTCGAGCAGTACTTC. It specifies CTSLAGELLEQYF.

V is TRBV10-3 and J is TRBJ2-5; D is perhaps TRBD1 (6 bases). The germline V gene encodes CDR1 ENHRY and CDR2 SYGVKD. V lost 8 bases and J 6 bases, leaving 16 bases between the germline ends. CDR3 length equals 13 residues. The CDR3 region has the DNA TGTGCCATCGGGATGACAGGAATGCAGACCCAGTACTTC. Residues: CAIGMTGMQTQYF.

This clonotype turned up a few times. The chain combines TRBV5-6 with TRBJ1-1; D is unclear. The CDR3 runs 13 residues. Germline lookup yields CDR1 SGHDT and CDR2 YYEEEE. The V gene lost 4 bases and the J gene lost 1 base, with 8 bases spanning the gap. The CDR3 loop reads CASSPTENTEAFF. CDR3 sequence (DNA): TGTGCCAGCAGCCCAACAGAGAACACTGAAGCTTTCTTT.

This clonotype showed up many times. The chain links TRBV7-2 to TRBJ2-1, with D unresolved. The V end was cut by 5 bases, the J end by 3 bases, with 8 bases between. The CDR3 consists of 13 residues. In germline, CDR1 is SGHTA, CDR2 FQGNSA. CDR3 nucleotides: TGTGCCAGCAGCGCCGGCCTCTACAATGAGCAGTTCTTC. Protein: CASSAGLYNEQFF.

This clonotype occurred many times. DNA for the CDR3: TGTGCCAGCAGTTGGACTAGCGGCTACAATGAGCAGTTCTTC. Amino acid sequence: CASSWTSGYNEQFF. The chain is built from TRBV7-9 and TRBJ2-1; 10 bases map to TRBD2. V lost 6 bases, J lost 3 bases, and 2 bases stayed unmatched. Germline CDR1 SEHNR, CDR2 FQNEAQ (reference sequence). This CDR3 is 14 amino acids long.

This clonotype has at least ten counts. The V and J genes are TRBV16 and TRBJ2-1; D is perhaps TRBD2 (6 bases). Deletions cut 0 bases from V and 16 bases from J, with 10 bases between. The CDR3 runs 11 residues. CDR1 KGHSY and CDR2 FQNENV come from the germline V gene. This chain's CDR3 is CASSQSGLLFF. For the CDR3, the DNA is TGTGCCAGCAGCCAATCGGGACTTCTCTTCTTC.

This clonotype was seen more than once but under ten times. The V call is TRBV11-3, the J call TRBJ2-3, with D perhaps TRBD2 (6 bases). The CDR3 spans 14 residues. V was shortened by 6 bases and J by 1 base, with 11 bases between the two germline ends. Germline CDR1 and CDR2: SGHNT and YENEEA. The CDR3 here is CASSPGTRTDTQYF. DNA for the CDR3: TGTGCCAGCAGTCCAGGGACTCGCACAGATACGCAGTATTTT.

Many counts were recorded for this clonotype. This chain connects TRBV12-3 or TRBV12-4 to TRBJ1-1; D possibly corresponds to TRBD1 (5 bases). V gave up 6 bases and J gave up 7 bases, with 18 bases separating them. The CDR3 runs to 14 residues. The CDR3 region is CASSPGGGRGEAFF. The CDR3 nucleotides are TGTGCCAGCAGCCCGGGCGGGGGTCGGGGTGAAGCTTTCTTT.

As concerns this clonotype: A read error may produce the germline difference seen at one junction end. The chain has TRBV7-7 and TRBJ1-4; 7 bases match TRBD1. CDR3 length: 14 residues. Germline CDR1 and CDR2: SSHAT and FNYEAQ (reference sequence). The CDR3 here is CASSTGVMDEKLFF. DNA of the CDR3: TGTGCTAGCAGCACAGGGGTGATGGATGAAAAACTGTTTTTT.

This clonotype has ten or more counts. The gene calls are TRBV12-3 or TRBV12-4 and TRBJ1-1; TRBD1 might be the D (6 bases). Trimming pared 3 bases from V and 1 base from J, leaving 18 bases between. This CDR3 has 17 amino acids. The CDR3 is CASSFLGLTGENTEAFF. In DNA form, the CDR3 reads TGTGCCAGCAGTTTTTTAGGCCTGACAGGTGAGAACACTGAAGCTTTCTTT.

This clonotype was observed at least ten times. V and J are TRBV10-3 and TRBJ1-1, with 11 bases lining up with TRBD1. CDR1 is ENHRY, CDR2 SYGVKD, per germline. The length of the CDR3 is 12 residues. V shed 3 bases, J shed 12 bases, and the junction held 3 bases outside the gene matches. CDR3 in amino acids: CAISEGTGGPFF. CDR3 in DNA: TGTGCCATCAGTGAAGGGACAGGGGGGCCTTTCTTT.

This clonotype has ten or more counts. The genes are TRBV7-8 and TRBJ2-2; D is unclear. Germline CDR1 and CDR2: SGHVS and FQNEAQ. The CDR3 is 17 residues long. The V and J ends lost 5 bases and 0 bases respectively, with 16 bases between them. The chain's CDR3 is CASSQERRFPNTGELFF. DNA for the CDR3: TGTGCCAGCAGCCAAGAAAGGCGTTTTCCGAACACCGGGGAGCTGTTTTTT. The full variable domain, with the rest looked up from reference TRBV7-8 and TRBJ2-2, is GAGVSQSPRYKVAKRGQDVALRCDPISGHVSLFWYQQALGQGPEFLTYFQNEAQLDKSGLPSDRFFAERPEGSVSTLKIQRTQQEDSAVYLCASSQERRFPNTGELFFGEGSRLTVL.

This clonotype was observed many times. This chain links TRBV20-1 with TRBJ1-1; 7 bases are a match to TRBD1. This CDR3 is built from 13 residues. Germline values: CDR1 DFQATT, CDR2 SNEGSKA (reference sequence). The V segment lost 6 bases and the J segment 3 bases; nucleotides outside the gene matches: 7. The CDR3 nucleotides are TGCAGTGCCAGGGGGGGGTTAGACACTGAAGCTTTCTTT. The encoded protein is CSARGGLDTEAFF.

This clonotype was seen repeatedly, ten times or more. This chain connects TRBV6-1 to TRBJ2-2, with D unclear. V lost 1 base to trimming and J lost 0 bases, with 6 bases between them. Germline V gene sequence: CDR1 MNHNS, CDR2 SASEGT. This CDR3 spans 15 amino acids. CDR3 sequence reads: CASSEGIANTGELFF. In nucleotides, the CDR3 is TGTGCCAGCAGTGAAGGGATCGCGAACACCGGGGAGCTGTTTTTT.

This clonotype was found many times. This chain connects TRBV29-1 to TRBJ1-3, with 8 bases that match TRBD1. There are 13 residues in the CDR3. V shed 6 bases and J 4 bases; nucleotides not matched to a gene: 5. In germline, CDR1 is SQVTM, CDR2 ANQGSEA. The CDR3 nucleotides read TGCAGCGTCAGTGCAGGGGGCGGAAACACCATATATTTT. It codes for CSVSAGGGNTIYF.

This clonotype came up many times. The gene calls are TRBV5-1 and TRBJ1-3, with a possible D match to TRBD1 (5 bases). Germline CDR1 and CDR2: SGHRS and YFSETQ. Trimming removed 7 bases from V and 2 bases from J, with 7 bases in between. The CDR3 loop spans 12 amino acids. The CDR3 coding sequence is TGCGCCAGCGGGGGACCTGGAAACACCATATATTTT. This sequence encodes CASGGPGNTIYF.

This clonotype was detected ten times or more. The V gene is TRBV6-5, the J gene TRBJ1-5, with D possibly being TRBD1 (6 bases). CDR1 and CDR2 (germline): MNHEY, SVGAGI. Trimming removed 2 bases from V and 9 bases from J, with 11 bases in between. The CDR3 consists of 13 residues. CDR3 in DNA: TGTGCCAGCAGTTACGGCGGGGGGCGGCCCCAGCATTTT. It is translated as CASSYGGGRPQHF.

The chain carries TRBV6-4 and TRBJ1-2; D remains unclear. Germline V gene lookup returns CDR1 MRHNA and CDR2 SNTAGT. The CDR3 loop spans 15 amino acids. V was pared by 6 bases and J by 1 base, with 15 bases between. DNA of the CDR3: TGTGCCAGCAGCCCGCGGACCCACCATAACTATGGCTACACCTTC. It specifies CASSPRTHHNYGYTF.

This clonotype was observed at least ten times. J is TRBJ1-1 and V is TRBV7-9, with D hard to call. Germline loops: CDR1 SEHNR, CDR2 FQNEAQ (reference sequence). The CDR3 has 12 residues. DNA for the CDR3: TGTAAGATCGAGGAGGGGAACACTGAAGCTTTCTTT. Amino acids: CKIEEGNTEAFF.

This chain links TRBV6-2 or TRBV6-3 with TRBJ1-3, with D uncertain. V gave up 2 bases and J gave up 0 bases, with 8 bases separating them. The CDR3 runs to 15 residues. Germline V gene lookup returns CDR1 MNHEY and CDR2 SVGEGT. The CDR3 region is CASSYAGNSGNTIYF. CDR3 DNA: TGTGCCAGCAGTTACGCCGGGAACTCTGGAAACACCATATATTTT.

Ten or more counts support this clonotype. The chain uses TRBV29-1 and TRBJ2-3, with D perhaps TRBD2 (5 bases). Germline assignment: CDR1 SQVTM and CDR2 ANQGSEA. The CDR3 extends over 14 amino acids. V lost 0 bases and J lost 0, with 7 bases in between. This chain's CDR3 is CSVEDEGSTDTQYF. CDR3 nucleotides: TGCAGCGTTGAAGACGAGGGAAGCACAGATACGCAGTATTTT.

The table lists this clonotype with a few counts. V is TRBV20-1 and J is TRBJ1-5, with D maybe TRBD1 (5 bases). V was shortened by 3 bases and J by 7 bases, with 16 bases between the two germline ends. CDR1 is DFQATT, CDR2 SNEGSKA, per germline (reference sequence). The length of the CDR3 is 14 residues. CDR3 in DNA: TGCAGTGCTAGTGGGCGGGGACTTTCCCAGCCCCAGCATTTT. It codes for CSASGRGLSQPQHF.

The chain joins TRBV7-2 to TRBJ2-5; D gene ambiguous. Germline CDR1 is SGHTA and CDR2 is FQGNSA. V was trimmed by 2 bases and J by 0 bases, leaving 7 bases between them. This CDR3 has 14 residues. Here the CDR3 DNA reads TGTGCCAGCAGCTTAAACCTGTACCAAGAGACCCAGTACTTC. Its translation is CASSLNLYQETQYF. Filled out from reference TRBV7-2 and TRBJ2-5, the complete variable domain reads GAGVSQSPSNKVTEKGKDVELRCDPISGHTALYWYRQSLGQGLEFLIYFQGNSAPDKSGLPSDRFSAERTGGSVSTLTIQRTQQEDSAVYLCASSLNLYQETQYFGPGTRLLVL.

In its sample, this clonotype was seen many times. The rearrangement joins TRBV6-5 to TRBJ1-1; no clear D gene. V was cut by 0 bases and J by 4 bases, with 6 bases left in between. CDR1 MNHEY and CDR2 SVGAGI come from the germline V gene. The CDR3 extends over 13 amino acids. CDR3 coding DNA: TGTGCCAGCAGTTACTCGATGATCACTGAAGCTTTCTTT. Translation gives CASSYSMITEAFF.

This clonotype was seen many times. CDR3 sequence reads: CASSPGGGRADTQYF. CDR3 nucleotides: TGTGCCAGCAGCCCCGGTGGCGGGAGAGCGGATACGCAGTATTTT. The chain links TRBV3-1 to TRBJ2-3, with 7 bases matching TRBD2. Germline V CDR1 and CDR2: LGHDT, YNNKEL (reference sequence). V lost 4 bases to trimming and J lost 6 bases; unmatched junction nucleotides: 10. The CDR3 consists of 15 residues.

This clonotype was recorded a few times. Possible read error: a much larger clone is one base away. This chain connects TRBV7-2 to TRBJ2-5; D call uncertain. In germline, CDR1 is SGHTA, CDR2 FQGNSA. This CDR3 is 11 amino acids long. V dropped 7 bases and J dropped 5 bases, with 8 bases sitting between them. The CDR3 sequence is CASTPRETQYF. The CDR3 DNA is TGTGCCAGCACCCCCCGGGAGACCCAGTACTTC.

This clonotype was detected many times. The chain joins TRBV5-1 to TRBJ2-3; D may be TRBD2 (5 bases). Between the trimmed V and J ends, which lost 0 bases and 6 bases, there was a span of 17 bases. The length of the CDR3 is 16 residues. The V gene's germline CDR1 is SGHRS and CDR2 YFSETQ. CDR3 loop: CASSLVAGKAMDTQYF. For the CDR3, the DNA is TGCGCCAGCAGCTTGGTGGCGGGCAAGGCCATGGATACGCAGTATTTT.